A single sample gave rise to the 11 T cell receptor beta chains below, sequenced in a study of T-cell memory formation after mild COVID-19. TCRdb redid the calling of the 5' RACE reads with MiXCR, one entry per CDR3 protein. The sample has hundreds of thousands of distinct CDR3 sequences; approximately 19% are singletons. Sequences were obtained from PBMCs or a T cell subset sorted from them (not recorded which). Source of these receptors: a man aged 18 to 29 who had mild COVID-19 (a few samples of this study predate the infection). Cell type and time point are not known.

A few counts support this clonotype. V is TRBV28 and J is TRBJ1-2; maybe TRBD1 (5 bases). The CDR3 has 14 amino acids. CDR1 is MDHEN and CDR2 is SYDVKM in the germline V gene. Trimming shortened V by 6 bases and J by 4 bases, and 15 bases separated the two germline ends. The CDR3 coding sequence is TGTGCCAGCAGCCTCGGGGGAAGCTTCTATGGCTACACCTTC. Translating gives CASSLGGSFYGYTF.

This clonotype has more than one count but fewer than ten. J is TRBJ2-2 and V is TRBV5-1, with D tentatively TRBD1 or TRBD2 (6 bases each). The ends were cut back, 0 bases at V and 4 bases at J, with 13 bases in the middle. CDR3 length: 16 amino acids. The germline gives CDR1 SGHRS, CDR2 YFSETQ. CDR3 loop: CASSLAPQGGTGELFF. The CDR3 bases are TGCGCCAGCAGCTTGGCCCCACAGGGAGGCACCGGGGAGCTGTTTTTT.

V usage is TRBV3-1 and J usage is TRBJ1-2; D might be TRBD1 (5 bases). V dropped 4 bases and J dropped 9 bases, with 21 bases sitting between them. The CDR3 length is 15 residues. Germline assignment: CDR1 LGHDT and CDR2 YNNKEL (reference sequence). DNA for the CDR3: TGTGCCAGCAGCCTACCTACGGGGGACTTCGATTGCTACACCTTC. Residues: CASSLPTGDFDCYTF. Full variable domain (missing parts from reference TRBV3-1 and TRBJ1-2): DTAVSQTPKYLVTQMGNDKSIKCEQNLGHDTMYWYKQDSKKFLKIMFSYNNKELIINETVPNRFSPKSPDKAHLNLHINSLELGDSAVYFCASSLPTGDFDCYTFGSGTRLTVV.

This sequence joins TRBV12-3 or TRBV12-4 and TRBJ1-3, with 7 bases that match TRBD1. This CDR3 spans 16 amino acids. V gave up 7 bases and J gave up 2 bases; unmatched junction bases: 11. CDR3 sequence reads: CASTENAGTAGNTIYF. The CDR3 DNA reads TGTGCCAGCACCGAGAACGCTGGGACAGCTGGAAACACCATATATTTT.

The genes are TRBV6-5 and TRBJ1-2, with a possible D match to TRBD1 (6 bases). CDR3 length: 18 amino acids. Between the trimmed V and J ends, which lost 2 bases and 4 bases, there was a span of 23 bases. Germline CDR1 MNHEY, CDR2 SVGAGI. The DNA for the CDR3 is TGTGCCAGCAGTTACGGGGGGGGGCTCGGAACAGGGTTCTATGGCTACACCTTC. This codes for CASSYGGGLGTGFYGYTF.

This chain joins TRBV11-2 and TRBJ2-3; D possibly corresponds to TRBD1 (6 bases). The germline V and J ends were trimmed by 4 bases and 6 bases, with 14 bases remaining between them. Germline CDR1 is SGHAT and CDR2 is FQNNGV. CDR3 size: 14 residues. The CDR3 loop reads CASSSDRTRDTQYF. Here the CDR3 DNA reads TGTGCCAGCAGCTCCGACAGGACGCGGGATACGCAGTATTTT.

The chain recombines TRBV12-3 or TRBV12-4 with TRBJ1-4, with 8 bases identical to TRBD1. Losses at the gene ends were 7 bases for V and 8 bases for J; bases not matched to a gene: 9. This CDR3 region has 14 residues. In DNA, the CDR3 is TGTGCCAGCACCGTAGGACAGGGCGGAGAAAAACTGTTTTTT. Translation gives CASTVGQGGEKLFF.

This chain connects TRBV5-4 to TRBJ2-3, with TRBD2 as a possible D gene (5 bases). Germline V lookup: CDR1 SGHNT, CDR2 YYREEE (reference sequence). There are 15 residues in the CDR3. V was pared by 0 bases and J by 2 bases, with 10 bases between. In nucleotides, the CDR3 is TGTGCCAGCAGCTTGGGTGGGGAGATCACAGATACGCAGTATTTT. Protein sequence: CASSLGGEITDTQYF.

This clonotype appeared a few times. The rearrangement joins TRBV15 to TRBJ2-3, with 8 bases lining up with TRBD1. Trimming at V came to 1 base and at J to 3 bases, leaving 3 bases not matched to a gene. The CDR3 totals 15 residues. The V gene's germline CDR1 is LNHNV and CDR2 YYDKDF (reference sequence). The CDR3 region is CATSRVTGVTDTQYF. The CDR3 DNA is TGTGCCACCAGCAGAGTGACAGGGGTAACAGATACGCAGTATTTT.

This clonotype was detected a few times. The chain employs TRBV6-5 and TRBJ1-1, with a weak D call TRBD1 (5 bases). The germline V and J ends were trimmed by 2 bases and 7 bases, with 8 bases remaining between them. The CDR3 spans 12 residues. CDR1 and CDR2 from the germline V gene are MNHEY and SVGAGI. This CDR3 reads CASSYGGNEAFF. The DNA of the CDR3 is TGTGCCAGCAGTTACGGGGGGAATGAAGCTTTCTTT.

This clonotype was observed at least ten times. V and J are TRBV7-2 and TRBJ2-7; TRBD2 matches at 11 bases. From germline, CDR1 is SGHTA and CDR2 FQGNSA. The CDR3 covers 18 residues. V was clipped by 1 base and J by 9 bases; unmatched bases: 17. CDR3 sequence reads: CASSLVLGIGSGGAAQYF. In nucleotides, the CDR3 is TGTGCCAGCAGCTTAGTTCTCGGGATTGGTAGCGGGGGGGCCGCGCAGTACTTC.